Each of the 3 T cell receptor beta chains below was sequenced from the same sample in a study of Ad26.COV2.S vaccination and SARS-CoV-2 variants. The protocol was immunoSEQ multiplex PCR, while the TCRdb copy is restricted to in-frame clones and leaves out a portion. The data show 87,000 or so clones, roughly 84% seen once. The source material was peripheral blood, sampled after recovery from COVID-19. These receptors all stem from a human donor who had recovered from COVID-19.

V is TRBV11-1 and J is TRBJ2-1; 9 bases fit TRBD2. V trimming: 5 bases; J trimming: 9 bases; junction bases outside the gene matches: 5. The germline V gene has CDR1 SGHAT and CDR2 FQDESV (reference sequence). This CDR3 is built from 13 residues. CDR3 DNA sequence: TGTGCCAGCAGCCGAATGGGACTAGCTGAGCAGTTCTTC. This gives the protein CASSRMGLAEQFF.

V gene TRBV27 combines with J gene TRBJ1-2; D is uncertain. V was pared by 4 bases and J by 1 base, with 10 bases between. Per germline, CDR1 MNHEY and CDR2 SMNVEV (reference sequence). CDR3 size: 14 residues. The CDR3: CASSSFRGNYGYTF. The CDR3 DNA follows: TGTGCCAGCAGTTCCTTCCGGGGTAACTATGGCTACACCTTC.

This clone was observed a single time. The genes are TRBV10-3 and TRBJ2-7; D is perhaps TRBD2 (5 bases). Germline V gene sequence: CDR1 ENHRY, CDR2 SYGVKD. The length of the CDR3 is 11 residues. Trimming cost V 10 bases and J 4 bases, with 11 bases left between them. CDR3 sequence reads: CATTDSYEQYF. In DNA form, the CDR3 reads TGTGCCACCACGGACTCGTACGAGCAGTACTTC.